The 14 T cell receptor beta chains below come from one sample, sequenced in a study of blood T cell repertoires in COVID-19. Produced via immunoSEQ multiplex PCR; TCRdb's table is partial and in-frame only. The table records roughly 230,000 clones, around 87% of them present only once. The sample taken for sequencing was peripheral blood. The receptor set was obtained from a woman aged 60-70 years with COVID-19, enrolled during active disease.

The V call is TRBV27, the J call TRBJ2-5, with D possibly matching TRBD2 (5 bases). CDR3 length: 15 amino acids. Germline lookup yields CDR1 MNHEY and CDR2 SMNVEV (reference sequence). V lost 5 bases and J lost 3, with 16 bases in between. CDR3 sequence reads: CASSIRGPGEETQYF. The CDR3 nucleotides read TGTGCCAGCAGTATCCGCGGGCCGGGCGAAGAGACCCAGTACTTC.

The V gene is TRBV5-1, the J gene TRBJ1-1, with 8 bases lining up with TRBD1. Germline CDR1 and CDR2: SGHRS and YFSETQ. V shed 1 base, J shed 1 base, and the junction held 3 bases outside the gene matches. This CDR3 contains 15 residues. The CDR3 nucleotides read TGCGCCAGCAGCTTGACAGGACAGGGGAACACTGAAGCTTTCTTT. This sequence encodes CASSLTGQGNTEAFF. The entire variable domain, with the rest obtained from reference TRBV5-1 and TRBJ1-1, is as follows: KAGVTQTPRYLIKTRGQQVTLSCSPISGHRSVSWYQQTPGQGLQFLFEYFSETQRNKGNFPGRFSGRQFSNSRSEMNVSTLELGDSALYLCASSLTGQGNTEAFFGQGTRLTVV.

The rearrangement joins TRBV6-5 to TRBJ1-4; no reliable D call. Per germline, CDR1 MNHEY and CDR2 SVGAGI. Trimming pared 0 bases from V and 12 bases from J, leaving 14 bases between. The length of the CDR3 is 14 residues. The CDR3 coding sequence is TGTGCCAGCAGTTACTCGAATGTGGCAGGTGAACTGTTTTTT. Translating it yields CASSYSNVAGELFF.

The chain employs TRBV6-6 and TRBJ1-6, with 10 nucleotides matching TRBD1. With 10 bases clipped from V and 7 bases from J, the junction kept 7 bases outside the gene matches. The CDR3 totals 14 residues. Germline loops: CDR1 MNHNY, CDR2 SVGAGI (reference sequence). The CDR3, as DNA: TGTGCCACCAGACAGGGGGCAGGGAATTCACCCCTCCACTTT. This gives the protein CATRQGAGNSPLHF.

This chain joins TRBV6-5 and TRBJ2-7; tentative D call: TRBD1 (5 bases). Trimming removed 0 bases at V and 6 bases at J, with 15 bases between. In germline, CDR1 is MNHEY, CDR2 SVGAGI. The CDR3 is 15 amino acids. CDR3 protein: CASSYSFARAVEQYF. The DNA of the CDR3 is TGTGCCAGCAGTTACTCGTTTGCCAGGGCAGTCGAGCAGTACTTC.

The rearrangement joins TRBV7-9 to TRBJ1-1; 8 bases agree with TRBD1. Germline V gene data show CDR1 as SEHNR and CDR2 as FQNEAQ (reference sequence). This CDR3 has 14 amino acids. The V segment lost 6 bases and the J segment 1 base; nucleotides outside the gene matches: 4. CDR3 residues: CASRWGTGNTEAFF. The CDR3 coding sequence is TGTGCCAGCAGATGGGGGACAGGGAACACTGAAGCTTTCTTT.

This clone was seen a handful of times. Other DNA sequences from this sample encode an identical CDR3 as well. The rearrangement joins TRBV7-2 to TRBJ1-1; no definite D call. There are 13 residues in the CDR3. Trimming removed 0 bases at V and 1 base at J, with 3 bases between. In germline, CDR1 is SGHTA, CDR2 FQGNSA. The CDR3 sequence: CASSLARNTEAFF. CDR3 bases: TGTGCCAGCAGCTTAGCCAGGAACACTGAAGCTTTCTTT.

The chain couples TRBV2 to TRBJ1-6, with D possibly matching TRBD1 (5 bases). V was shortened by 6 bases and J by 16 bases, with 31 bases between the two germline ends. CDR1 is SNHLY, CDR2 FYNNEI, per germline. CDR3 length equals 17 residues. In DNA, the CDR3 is TGTGCCAGCAGCGTTCGGGCAGGGCTTCAAGTTCTTGTGGATCTCCACTTT. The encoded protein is CASSVRAGLQVLVDLHF. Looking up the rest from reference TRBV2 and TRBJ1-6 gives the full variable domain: EPEVTQTPSHQVTQMGQEVILRCVPISNHLYFYWYRQILGQKVEFLVSFYNNEISEKSEIFDDQFSVERPDGSNFTLKIRSTKLEDSAMYFCASSVRAGLQVLVDLHFGNGTRLTVT.

The CDR3 region has the DNA TGTGCCAGCAGCCCGTTTCAGGGAAACTCCTACGAGCAGTACTTC. Its translation is CASSPFQGNSYEQYF. This chain uses TRBV7-9 with TRBJ2-7, with D tentatively TRBD1 (5 bases). The CDR3 contains 15 residues. Germline V lookup: CDR1 SEHNR, CDR2 FQNEAQ (reference sequence). The V end was cut by 5 bases, the J end by 0 bases, with 14 bases between.

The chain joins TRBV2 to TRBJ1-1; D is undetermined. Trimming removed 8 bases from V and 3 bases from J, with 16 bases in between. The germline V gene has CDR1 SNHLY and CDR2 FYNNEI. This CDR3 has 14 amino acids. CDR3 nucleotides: TGTGCCAGCTTACTTGGTTATGAGGACACTGAAGCTTTCTTT. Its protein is CASLLGYEDTEAFF.

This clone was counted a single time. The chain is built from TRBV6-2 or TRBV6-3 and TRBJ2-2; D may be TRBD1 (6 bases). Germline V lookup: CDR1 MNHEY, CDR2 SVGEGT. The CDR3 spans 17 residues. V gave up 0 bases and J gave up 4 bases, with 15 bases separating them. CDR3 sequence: CASSYSKHRVATGELFF. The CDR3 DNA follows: TGTGCCAGCAGTTACTCGAAACACAGGGTGGCCACCGGGGAGCTGTTTTTT.

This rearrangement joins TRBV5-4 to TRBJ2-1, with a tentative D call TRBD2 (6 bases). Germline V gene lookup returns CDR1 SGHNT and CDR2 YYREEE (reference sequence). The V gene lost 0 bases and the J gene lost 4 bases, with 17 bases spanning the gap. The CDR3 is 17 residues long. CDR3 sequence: CASSLASGTSAYNEQFF. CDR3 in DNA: TGTGCCAGCAGCTTGGCATCCGGGACTTCGGCTTACAATGAGCAGTTCTTC.

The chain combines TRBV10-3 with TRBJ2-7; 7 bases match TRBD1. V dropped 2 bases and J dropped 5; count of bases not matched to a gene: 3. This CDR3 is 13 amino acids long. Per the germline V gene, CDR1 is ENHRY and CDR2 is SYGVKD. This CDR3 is CAISERGQDEQYF. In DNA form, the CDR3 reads TGTGCCATCAGTGAGAGGGGGCAGGACGAGCAGTACTTC.

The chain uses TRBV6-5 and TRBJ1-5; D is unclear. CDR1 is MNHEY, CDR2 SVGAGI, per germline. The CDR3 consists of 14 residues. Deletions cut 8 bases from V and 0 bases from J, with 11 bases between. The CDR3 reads CASQTSYSNQPQHF. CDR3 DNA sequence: TGTGCCAGCCAGACAAGTTATAGCAATCAGCCCCAGCATTTT.